This TCR beta chain was obtained from a study of cytomegalovirus exposure and HLA in healthy donors. Broader study findings: In an earlier analysis, in under 700 donors, most V segments appeared productive either ~87% or ~30% of the time.

The CDR3 contains 14 residues. Germline CDR1 and CDR2: SGDLS and YYNGEE. Trimming shortened V by 0 bases and J by 4 bases, and 10 bases separated the two germline ends. This clone has only one observation. No antigen is known for it. With 60 Vbeta and 13 Jbeta primers, the PCR was carried out. Here immunoSEQ multiplex PCR was the method, and the copy in TCRdb shows in-frame clones only, minus some. The repertoire includes under 200,000 clones, around 77% of them detected once, and over 1.2% sits in the top ten. The specimen sequenced was PBMCs. The receptor's source is a man aged 55 to 70 in good health and CMV-seronegative. The rearrangement joins TRBV9 to TRBJ1-1, with unresolved D. DNA of the CDR3: TGTGCCAGCAGCGTAGCGGGTTCGGGCACTGAAGCTTTCTTT. It encodes CASSVAGSGTEAFF.